A few counts support the clone carrying this T cell receptor beta chain. Its target is unknown. The junction had 6 bases not matched to a gene; V was cut back by 8 bases and J by 2 bases. Per the germline V gene, CDR1 is SEHNR and CDR2 is FQNEAQ (reference sequence). The CDR3 is 14 residues long. The sample belongs to a study of identical twins. General study points: Zero-insertion analyses were open to partial confounding by invariant MAIT and iNKT cells. Rather than following the same donors, the conclusions depended on cross-sectional statistical analysis.

The cDNA had a unique molecular identifier and a template-switch universal primer site. Using its own MiXCR run on the 5' RACE reads, TCRdb lists one record per CDR3 protein. The table lists roughly 630,000 distinct CDR3 sequences, just over 7% of them singletons. Separately, the same data were catalogued under a study of yellow fever vaccine responses in identical twins.

This chain uses TRBV7-9 with TRBJ2-3, with 8 bases fitting TRBD2. Input material: PBMCs. The TCR originated in a young woman in good health. DNA of the CDR3: TGTGCCAGCGCCGAGCGGGAGATCACAGATACGCAGTATTTT. It translates to CASAEREITDTQYF.